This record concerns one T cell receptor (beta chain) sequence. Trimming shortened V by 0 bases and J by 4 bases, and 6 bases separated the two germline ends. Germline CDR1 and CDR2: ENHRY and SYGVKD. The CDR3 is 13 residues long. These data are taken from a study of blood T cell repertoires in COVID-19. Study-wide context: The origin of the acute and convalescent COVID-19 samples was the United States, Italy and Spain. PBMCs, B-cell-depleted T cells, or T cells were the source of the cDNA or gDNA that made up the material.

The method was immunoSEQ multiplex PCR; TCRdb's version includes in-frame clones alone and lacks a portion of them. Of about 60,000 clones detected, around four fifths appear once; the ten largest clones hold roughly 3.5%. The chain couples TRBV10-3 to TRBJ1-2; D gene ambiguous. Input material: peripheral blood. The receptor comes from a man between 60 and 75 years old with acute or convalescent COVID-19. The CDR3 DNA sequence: TGTGCCATCAGTGAGTCAACAAGCTATGGCTACACCTTC. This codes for CAISESTSYGYTF.